This is a list of T cell receptor beta chains from one sample in a study of blood T cell repertoires in COVID-19. Sequenced by immunoSEQ multiplex PCR; TCRdb stores in-frame clones only, minus some. The sample includes under 250,000 clones, approximately 80% of them seen just once. The sequenced sample was PBMCs or T cells enriched from blood (not recorded which). The receptors come from a young man with acute COVID-19. Both conserved end residues are part of each CDR3. A D gene is named only where the DNA matches it firmly. Clone sizes are given selectively: once, few, many, or a class where the clone is expanded.

clone_size	v_call	d_call	j_call	cdr3_aa	cdr3_nt
.	TRBV19	.	TRBJ1-5	CASSIFGRSSNQPQHF	TGTGCCAGTAGTATATTCGGCAGGTCCTCCAATCAGCCCCAGCATTTT
many	TRBV6-5	.	TRBJ1-2	CASSFDRSGYTF	TGTGCCAGCAGTTTTGACAGGAGCGGCTACACCTTC
.	TRBV24-1	TRBD1	TRBJ2-1	CATGTGLSNEQFF	TGTGCCACTGGGACAGGGTTGAGCAATGAGCAGTTCTTC
.	TRBV28	TRBD2	TRBJ2-1	CASSLSGKYNEQFF	TGTGCCAGCAGTTTGAGCGGGAAATACAATGAGCAGTTCTTC
once	TRBV19	.	TRBJ2-2	CASRTPANTGELFF	TGTGCCAGCCGGACACCCGCGAACACCGGGGAGCTGTTTTTT
.	TRBV10-3	.	TRBJ1-6	CAISESMSSYNSPLHF	TGTGCCATCAGTGAGTCGATGAGCTCCTATAATTCACCCCTCCACTTT
.	TRBV30	TRBD1	TRBJ2-5	CAWTGTRGETQYF	TGTGCCTGGACGGGGACCAGGGGGGAGACCCAGTACTTC
.	TRBV10-3	TRBD1	TRBJ1-4	CAISEQGADEKLFF	TGTGCCATCAGTGAGCAGGGGGCTGATGAAAAACTGTTTTTT
.	TRBV4-1	.	TRBJ1-1	CASSKPQENTEAFF	TGCGCCAGCAGCAAACCCCAGGAAAACACTGAAGCTTTCTTT
.	TRBV5-1	TRBD2	TRBJ2-5	CASSLAGLAGETQYF	TGCGCCAGCAGCTTGGCCGGGCTAGCGGGGGAGACCCAGTACTTC
once	TRBV10-3	.	TRBJ2-1	CAIGGTGQSSYNEQFF	TGTGCCATCGGGGGCACAGGCCAAAGCTCCTACAATGAGCAGTTCTTC
few	TRBV10-3	.	TRBJ2-3	CASTSGGASTDTQYF	TGTGCTTCCACGTCCGGCGGGGCGAGCACAGATACGCAGTATTTT
.	TRBV11-2	.	TRBJ2-5	CASSLAGARVETQYF	TGTGCCAGCAGCCTAGCAGGGGCGAGGGTGGAGACCCAGTACTTC
.	TRBV19	TRBD1	TRBJ1-2	CASSSLTGSRGYTF	TGTGCCAGTAGTTCCTTGACAGGGTCAAGGGGCTACACCTTC
.	TRBV4-1	.	TRBJ2-7	CASSQVPGGLLEQYF	TGCGCCAGCAGCCAAGTCCCCGGGGGGCTACTCGAGCAGTACTTC
.	TRBV9	TRBD1	TRBJ1-2	CASSATGPGGGYTF	TGTGCCAGCAGCGCGACAGGGCCAGGGGGTGGCTACACCTTC
.	TRBV28	.	TRBJ1-6	CASSSRSYNSPLHF	TGTGCCAGCAGTTCGCGCTCCTATAATTCACCCCTCCACTTT
.	TRBV30	.	TRBJ1-6	CAWARDTTSPLHF	TGTGCCTGGGCTCGGGACACGACTTCACCCCTCCACTTT
.	TRBV7-7	.	TRBJ2-2	CASSLLGASTGELFF	TGTGCCAGCAGCTTATTGGGGGCGAGCACCGGGGAGCTGTTTTTT
.	TRBV29-1	TRBD1	TRBJ2-7	CSVAGQGMYEQYF	TGCAGCGTTGCGGGACAGGGAATGTACGAGCAGTACTTC
.	TRBV5-6	TRBD1	TRBJ1-4	CASSWATGAIGEKLFF	TGTGCCAGCAGCTGGGCAACAGGGGCTATCGGTGAAAAACTGTTTTTT
.	TRBV5-4	.	TRBJ2-5	CASSLLMGSRDQETQYF	TGTGCCAGCAGCTTGTTGATGGGCAGTAGAGACCAAGAGACCCAGTACTTC
.	TRBV6-5	.	TRBJ2-1	CATDSGNEQFF	TGTGCCACCGACTCCGGGAATGAGCAGTTCTTC
.	TRBV7-2	.	TRBJ2-7	CASSSVPLQGSNEQYF	TGTGCCAGCAGCTCCGTGCCCTTACAGGGTTCAAACGAGCAGTACTTC
.	TRBV30	.	TRBJ2-3	CAWSVSGPDTQYF	TGTGCCTGGAGTGTTAGCGGTCCTGATACGCAGTATTTT
.	TRBV19	TRBD1	TRBJ2-2	CASSKGASAGELFF	TGTGCCAGCAGTAAGGGGGCGTCGGCCGGGGAGCTGTTTTTT
.	TRBV4-1	.	TRBJ2-1	CASSQFISYNEQFF	TGCGCCAGCAGCCAGTTTATTTCCTACAATGAGCAGTTCTTC
.	TRBV18	TRBD1	TRBJ1-1	CASSPRQGEAFF	TGTGCCAGCTCACCTCGACAGGGGGAAGCTTTCTTT
once	TRBV5-1	.	TRBJ2-5	CASSGGTQGPETQYF	TGCGCCAGCAGCGGTGGAACACAGGGCCCAGAGACCCAGTACTTC
few	TRBV11-2	TRBD1	TRBJ2-4	CASSFRQGVGVQYF	TGTGCCAGCAGCTTCCGACAGGGGGTGGGTGTTCAGTACTTC
.	TRBV5-4	.	TRBJ2-7	CASSLGGGTEQYF	TGTGCCAGCAGCTTGGGTGGCGGGACCGAGCAGTACTTC
.	TRBV27	.	TRBJ1-2	CASSSGGRTNYGYTF	TGTGCCAGCAGTTCGGGAGGTCGGACTAACTATGGCTACACCTTC
.	TRBV5-1	TRBD1	TRBJ1-1	CASSRGQVNTEAFF	TGCGCCAGCAGCCGCGGACAGGTGAACACTGAAGCTTTCTTT